The rows below give T cell receptor beta chains drawn from one sample of a study of cytomegalovirus exposure and HLA in healthy donors. The assay was immunoSEQ multiplex PCR, and TCRdb's table has in-frame clones only and misses some. Its table records roughly 100,000 clones. The sample taken for sequencing was PBMCs. The receptors were sampled from a middle-aged man in good health and CMV-seropositive. Each CDR3 is given with its conserved first and last residue. Each record gives: J gene, V gene, CDR3 length, CDR3 protein.

TRBJ1-2	TRBV7-9	13	CASIGTGTGGYTF
TRBJ1-1	TRBV11-2	11	CASSFLTEAFF
TRBJ1-2	TRBV10-3	12	CAISEEDYGYTF
TRBJ1-2	TRBV5-1	13	CASSNQGGDGYTF
TRBJ1-1	TRBV6-4	12	CASSSQGTEAFF
TRBJ2-4	TRBV29-1	13	CSVATSGGNIQYF
TRBJ2-2	TRBV16	12	CASSHSTGELFF
TRBJ2-7	TRBV28	13	CASSPQSPAVQYF
TRBJ1-1	TRBV5-8	13	CASSFMRGTEAFF
TRBJ2-5	TRBV5-4	14	CASSAQGADETQYF
TRBJ2-1	TRBV14	14	CASSQDGGVSGQFF
TRBJ2-1	TRBV9	14	CASSVPARGNEQFF
TRBJ2-7	TRBV11-2	13	CASSLNYPYEQYF
TRBJ2-1	TRBV28	14	CASRRGGTNNEQFF
TRBJ2-5	TRBV19	15	CASSHRDSGLQTQYF
TRBJ1-2	TRBV30	14	CARRSPTVLYGYTF
TRBJ2-5	TRBV18	15	CASSLLAGNLGEQYF
TRBJ1-1	TRBV18	15	CASSARQGPNTEAFF
TRBJ1-1	TRBV25-1	11	CASTRNTEAFF
TRBJ2-3	TRBV10-2	14	CASSEERGRDTQYF
TRBJ2-5	TRBV19	14	CASSKWENQETQYF
TRBJ1-1	TRBV14	14	CASSQRDRHTEAFF
TRBJ2-5	TRBV5-1	17	CASSLAPSGSSQETQYF
TRBJ2-1	TRBV7-2	11	CASSLSEKQFF
TRBJ2-1	TRBV28	14	CASSSLGGGAEQFF
TRBJ1-1	TRBV7-9	13	CASSLDKNTEAFF
TRBJ2-5	TRBV11-2	15	CASSLVLRNQETQYF
TRBJ2-7	TRBV6-5	15	CASRETSGSWYEQYF
TRBJ1-5	TRBV6-5	16	CASSYPADYSNQPQHF
TRBJ1-1	TRBV19	15	CASTLQGSLDTEAFF
TRBJ1-1	TRBV2	12	CASKNSNTEAFF
TRBJ1-4	TRBV11-3	15	CASSSLWAGNEKLFF
TRBJ1-1	TRBV5-1	15	CASSPTGTFNTEAFF
TRBJ1-5	TRBV19	15	CASRLDRDGNQPQHF
TRBJ1-5	TRBV18	13	CASSAGGNQPQHF
TRBJ2-3	TRBV30	14	CAWNRLVRAGTQYF
TRBJ1-1	TRBV19	15	CASSIPGQGNTEAFF
TRBJ2-7	TRBV13	15	CASSPQGQMIYEQYF
TRBJ2-2	TRBV29-1	14	CSVLDYSNTGELFF
TRBJ1-1	TRBV9	13	CASSVADYTEAFF
-	TRBV30	14	CAWSVSGSGFEQYF
TRBJ1-5	TRBV2	16	CASKSWGEYSNQPQHF
TRBJ2-3	TRBV20-1	11	CSASPGDTQYF
TRBJ2-3	TRBV4-3	19	CASSQEVAPTSGMTATQYF
TRBJ2-7	TRBV27	15	CASSLSWNSGYEQYF
TRBJ2-5	TRBV18	15	CASSPYAAGGETQYF
TRBJ1-2	TRBV9	14	CASSTAGQGNGYTF
TRBJ1-2	TRBV2	13	CASSVQGAWGYTF
TRBJ2-1	TRBV4-3	16	CASSQVGAGADNEQFF
TRBJ1-5	TRBV7-2	13	CASSSRGNQPQHF
TRBJ1-1	TRBV11-2	14	CASSRGRRNTEAFF
TRBJ2-1	TRBV30	12	CAWSEASAEQFF
TRBJ1-2	TRBV4-1	17	CASSHPQGTSEGYGYTF
TRBJ1-1	TRBV7-9	13	CASSFTGDNEAFF
TRBJ2-7	TRBV11-3	15	CASRPGQGVSYEQYF